This TCR beta chain was profiled in a study of blood T cell repertoires in COVID-19. Sequencing was performed with immunoSEQ multiplex PCR; in TCRdb, only in-frame clones are kept and a portion is missing. The sample has about 230,000 clones; under 90% are singletons. This CDR3 contains 14 residues. The germline CDR1 and CDR2 sequences are SGHRS and YFSETQ. The ends were cut back, 2 bases at V and 6 bases at J, with 14 bases in the middle. This rearrangement joins TRBV5-1 to TRBJ1-2, with D possibly matching TRBD1 (5 bases). Sequencing was done on a sample of PBMCs or T cells enriched from blood (not recorded which). The sequence derives from a woman aged 25 to 39 with acute COVID-19. CDR3 in amino acids: CASSLNQGIDGYTF. CDR3 DNA sequence: TGCGCCAGCAGCTTAAATCAGGGAATAGATGGCTACACCTTC.